This entry concerns a single T cell receptor (beta chain). Its antigen is unidentified. A read error is likely, as this CDR3 ends without the conserved phenylalanine or tryptophan. RNA was extracted from bulk tissue without any cell sorting. This non-tumor lung sample came from over 3 cm beyond the tumor edge. Donors were chemotherapy-naive, newly diagnosed lung cancer surgical patients in China, August–late 2014. This entry comes from a study of tumor and adjacent non-tumor tissue in lung cancer. Study information: Histology: around 13 adenocarcinoma, a couple of squamous cell carcinoma, 1 small cell lung cancer. Aged about 31 to 85 years, patients included more than nine men and several women with stage I to III disease.

Overall study findings and caveats: In normal lung, the top 100 clones were significantly more dominant than in tumor.

Three rounds of nested PCR, following a modified ARM-PCR protocol, produced the TCRbeta library. From the multiplex PCR reads, TCRdb called clonotypes with MiXCR, one entry per CDR3 protein. This table holds about 110,000 distinct CDR3 sequences, 60% to 70% found once. Trimming pared 2 bases from V and 2 bases from J, leaving 11 bases between. The germline CDR1 and CDR2 sequences are WNHNN and SYGVQD (reference sequence). CDR3 length: 15 residues. The sample comprised distant non-tumor lung tissue. This receptor was obtained from a man in his 60s with non-small cell lung cancer. This chain uses TRBV10-1 with TRBJ2-3; D remains ambiguous. The CDR3 sequence: CASSENPRATDTQYL. The CDR3, as DNA: TGCGCCAGCAGTGAGAATCCAAGGGCCACAGATACGCAGTATCTT.